This TCR beta chain was identified in a study of blood T cell dynamics during melanoma immunotherapy. Study as a whole: First-line therapy was either pembrolizumab or nivolumab with ipilimumab for metastatic melanoma.

Repertoires were generated with immunoSEQ multiplex PCR, while TCRdb's copy carries only in-frame clones and drops some. The data contain 4,500 to 7,000 clones, nearly 90% of them singletons. As to time point: pre-treatment baseline. Disease control meant complete response, partial response or stable disease at 12 weeks. Patients with prior systemic cancer treatment, concomitant immunosuppressants, or other active malignancies were excluded. Germline V CDR1 and CDR2: GTSNPN, SVGIG (reference sequence). V shed 3 bases and J 6 bases; nucleotides not matched to a gene: 4. The CDR3 is 13 amino acids. Here the sequenced sample was blood, taken from a patient treated with checkpoint blockade. The clonotype comes from a human donor with melanoma. The J gene is TRBJ2-5, the V gene TRBV30, with 10 bases identical to TRBD1. DNA for the CDR3: TGTGCCTGGAGCGCGGGACAGGGGAAGACCCAGTACTTC. Translation gives CAWSAGQGKTQYF.